Listed below are T cell receptor beta chains from one sample, sequenced in a study of blood T cell repertoires in COVID-19. Libraries were prepared by immunoSEQ multiplex PCR; TCRdb keeps only in-frame clonotypes and omits some of them. Here the sample spans 150,000 to 170,000 clones, approximately 79% being singletons. The sequenced sample consisted of PBMCs or T cells enriched from blood (not recorded which). The receptors stem from a man between 45 and 60 years old who had recovered from COVID-19. The CDR3 runs from the conserved cysteine through the conserved F or W. Each record gives: V gene, J gene, clone size, D gene, CDR3 DNA, CDR3 protein. A D gene is named only where the DNA matches it firmly. Clone size is given for some rows only: seen once, a few or many times, or a class if the clone is expanded.

TRBV11-3	TRBJ1-5	-	-	TGTGCCAGCAGCTTACAGGGCAGCAATCAGCCCCAGCATTTT	CASSLQGSNQPQHF
TRBV7-2	TRBJ2-7	-	-	TGTGCCAGCAGCTTAGATCCAGGCTACGAGCAGTACTTC	CASSLDPGYEQYF
TRBV21-1	TRBJ1-1	few	-	TGTGCCAGCAGCAGGAGCGCTGATGGCACTGAAGCTTTCTTT	CASSRSADGTEAFF
TRBV14	TRBJ1-5	few	-	TGTGCCAGCAGCCCGTCCCTAAGCGCGGCCCAGCATTTT	CASSPSLSAAQHF
TRBV11-3	TRBJ1-2	-	TRBD1	TGTGCCAGCAGCCAGCCGGGACAGGCCGCTCCTTCCTTC	CASSQPGQAAPSF
TRBV18	TRBJ2-1	once	-	TGTGCCAGCTCACCGCAGGGCCATGAGCAGTTCTTC	CASSPQGHEQFF
TRBV24-1	TRBJ2-5	once	TRBD2	TGTGCCACCAGTGGCGGGGGGGCAAAGGAGACCCAGTACTTC	CATSGGGAKETQYF
TRBV7-9	TRBJ2-2	-	-	TGTGCCAGCAGCCCCCAATGGGAGCTGTTTTTT	CASSPQWELFF
TRBV6-2/TRBV6-3	TRBJ2-4	-	TRBD1	TGTGCCAGCAGTTACGAGGGACAGCCCCTAGCCAAAAACATTCAGTACTTC	CASSYEGQPLAKNIQYF
TRBV4-2	TRBJ2-7	-	-	TGTGCCAGCAGCTCGGGGCAGGGGACCTACGAGCAGTACTTC	CASSSGQGTYEQYF
TRBV6-1	TRBJ1-2	-	-	TGTGCCAGCAGTGATCTCGGGAACTATGGCTACACCTTC	CASSDLGNYGYTF
TRBV2	TRBJ1-3	-	TRBD1	TGTGCCAGCACCAAAAGGACAGGGGGTGGAAACACCATATATTTT	CASTKRTGGGNTIYF
TRBV5-1	TRBJ2-5	-	-	TGCGCCAGCAGTGGCGACGAGGCGATCCAAGAGACCCAGTACTTC	CASSGDEAIQETQYF
TRBV5-1	TRBJ1-1	-	-	TGCGCCAGGAGAGGGGAAGCTTTCTTT	CARRGEAFF
TRBV7-2	TRBJ2-7	-	-	TGTGCCAGCAGCTTAGCGATGGACAGCTCCTACGAGCAGTACTTC	CASSLAMDSSYEQYF